A selection of T cell receptor beta chains follows, all from one sample in a study of blood T cells in healthy people across ages. From the 5' RACE reads, TCRdb called clonotypes with MiXCR, one entry per CDR3 protein. The sample lists around 710,000 distinct CDR3 sequences, roughly 44% seen once, with 20% to 25% in the top ten. The sequenced sample consisted of blood. These receptors were obtained from a woman in her fifties or sixties in good health. CDR3s include the opening cysteine and the closing phenylalanine or tryptophan. A D gene is named only where the DNA matches it firmly. Some rows have no size entry. The others give once, few or many, or a class for an expanded clone.

size: NA
D: NA
J: TRBJ1-5
V: TRBV6-2/TRBV6-3
CDR3: CASSYVEDSNQPQHF
DNA: TGTGCCAGCAGTTACGTGGAAGATAGCAATCAGCCCCAGCATTTT

size: NA
D: NA
J: TRBJ2-2
V: TRBV29-1
CDR3: CSVDVSQGTGELFF
DNA: TGCAGCGTTGACGTCTCCCAGGGCACCGGGGAGCTGTTTTTT

size: few
D: TRBD1
J: TRBJ1-1
V: TRBV20-1
CDR3: CSAKGTGDTEAFF
DNA: TGCAGTGCTAAAGGGACAGGCGATACTGAAGCTTTCTTT

size: NA
D: TRBD1
J: TRBJ2-5
V: TRBV12-3/TRBV12-4
CDR3: CASTLTGGQETQYF
DNA: TGTGCCAGCACCCTGACAGGGGGTCAAGAGACCCAGTACTTC

size: few
D: NA
J: TRBJ2-1
V: TRBV9
CDR3: CASSAEGRNEQFF
DNA: TGTGCCAGCAGCGCCGAGGGGAGGAATGAGCAGTTCTTC

size: NA
D: TRBD1
J: TRBJ1-2
V: TRBV29-1
CDR3: CSVLRTGVNNYGYTF
DNA: TGCAGCGTTCTTCGGACAGGAGTCAATAACTATGGCTACACCTTC

size: NA
D: NA
J: TRBJ2-7
V: TRBV20-1
CDR3: CSAHPPQGGSGEQYF
DNA: TGCAGTGCTCACCCCCCACAGGGAGGTTCGGGCGAGCAGTACTTC

size: few
D: TRBD2
J: TRBJ2-2
V: TRBV6-2/TRBV6-3
CDR3: CASSYSTSGGAVNTGELFF
DNA: TGTGCCAGCAGTTACTCGACTAGCGGGGGGGCTGTGAACACCGGGGAGCTGTTTTTT

size: NA
D: TRBD2
J: TRBJ2-3
V: TRBV7-2
CDR3: CASSPQTGGSADTQYF
DNA: TGTGCCAGCAGCCCTCAGACTGGCGGGAGTGCAGATACGCAGTATTTT

size: NA
D: NA
J: TRBJ2-1
V: TRBV4-2
CDR3: CASSLTTEGFYNEQFF
DNA: TGTGCCAGCAGCTTAACGACAGAAGGGTTTTACAATGAGCAGTTCTTC

size: NA
D: TRBD2
J: TRBJ2-1
V: TRBV10-3
CDR3: CAISESTGTSGSNEQFF
DNA: TGTGCCATCAGTGAGTCGACAGGGACTAGCGGGAGCAATGAGCAGTTCTTC

size: many
D: NA
J: TRBJ2-3
V: TRBV5-1
CDR3: CASSLAGWADTQYF
DNA: TGCGCCAGCAGCTTGGCAGGGTGGGCAGATACGCAGTATTTT

size: NA
D: TRBD1
J: TRBJ2-4
V: TRBV20-1
CDR3: CSARDFGQGLNIQYF
DNA: TGCAGTGCTAGAGATTTTGGACAGGGGCTAAACATTCAGTACTTC

size: NA
D: NA
J: TRBJ2-3
V: TRBV7-6
CDR3: CASSLSTGGTDTQYF
DNA: TGTGCCAGCAGCTTATCGACTGGAGGCACAGATACGCAGTACTTT

size: NA
D: NA
J: TRBJ2-5
V: TRBV7-6
CDR3: CASSFGGTGKRETQYF
DNA: TGTGCCAGCAGCTTTGGGGGCACGGGGAAGAGGGAGACCCAGTACTTC

size: once
D: NA
J: TRBJ1-1
V: TRBV29-1
CDR3: CSVELWTTNTEAFF
DNA: TGCAGCGTTGAACTGTGGACAACGAACACTGAAGCTTTCTTT

size: NA
D: NA
J: TRBJ1-1
V: TRBV29-1
CDR3: CSTRSISGGKAFF
DNA: TGCAGCACCCGCTCCATTTCGGGGGGGAAAGCTTTCTTT

size: few
D: NA
J: TRBJ2-5
V: TRBV28
CDR3: CASSLGRGAQQETQYF
DNA: TGTGCCAGCAGTTTGGGGAGAGGGGCGCAACAAGAGACCCAGTACTTC

size: NA
D: NA
J: TRBJ2-1
V: TRBV20-1
CDR3: CSAFNWNEQFF
DNA: TGCAGTGCCTTCAATTGGAATGAGCAGTTCTTC

size: NA
D: TRBD2
J: TRBJ2-7
V: TRBV20-1
CDR3: CSAREVLAGPKGSDEQYF
DNA: TGCAGTGCTAGAGAAGTACTAGCGGGCCCAAAGGGCTCCGACGAGCAGTACTTC

size: few
D: NA
J: TRBJ1-5
V: TRBV12-3/TRBV12-4
CDR3: CASSVGQRLNQPQHF
DNA: TGTGCCAGCAGTGTAGGACAGAGGCTCAATCAGCCCCAGCATTTT

size: NA
D: TRBD2
J: TRBJ2-7
V: TRBV24-1
CDR3: CATSELGLAGVDNEQYF
DNA: TGTGCCACCAGTGAATTGGGACTAGCGGGAGTAGACAATGAGCAGTACTTC

size: NA
D: NA
J: TRBJ2-1
V: TRBV20-1
CDR3: CSARDRDSYNEQFF
DNA: TGCAGTGCTAGAGACAGGGACTCCTACAATGAGCAGTTCTTC

size: NA
D: NA
J: TRBJ2-7
V: TRBV29-1
CDR3: CSVVIFSYNEQYF
DNA: TGCAGCGTTGTTATCTTCTCCTACAATGAGCAGTACTTC

size: NA
D: TRBD1
J: TRBJ1-1
V: TRBV29-1
CDR3: CSGIQGGTEAFF
DNA: TGCAGCGGGATCCAGGGGGGTACTGAAGCTTTCTTT

size: NA
D: TRBD1
J: TRBJ2-1
V: TRBV5-1
CDR3: CASSYTGDSYNEQFF
DNA: TGCGCCAGCAGTTACACAGGGGACTCCTACAATGAGCAGTTCTTC

size: NA
D: NA
J: TRBJ2-3
V: TRBV18
CDR3: CASSPLTSTDTQYF
DNA: TGTGCCAGCTCCCCGCTGACTAGCACAGATACGCAGTATTTT

size: few
D: NA
J: TRBJ2-5
V: TRBV24-1
CDR3: CATSGRVPETQYF
DNA: TGTGCCACCAGTGGCAGGGTTCCGGAGACGCAGTACTTC

size: NA
D: TRBD2
J: TRBJ2-3
V: TRBV9
CDR3: CASSLYSGRGGPADTQYF
DNA: TGTGCCAGCAGCCTCTATTCTGGGCGGGGGGGCCCAGCCGATACGCAGTATTTT

size: NA
D: TRBD2
J: TRBJ2-1
V: TRBV12-3/TRBV12-4
CDR3: CASGVREGGNEQFF
DNA: TGTGCCAGCGGGGTGCGGGAGGGTGGAAATGAGCAGTTCTTC

size: few
D: TRBD2
J: TRBJ2-5
V: TRBV24-1
CDR3: CATSDMGLAGVLYF
DNA: TGTGCCACCAGTGATATGGGACTAGCGGGAGTTCTGTACTTC

size: few
D: TRBD1
J: TRBJ1-2
V: TRBV5-1
CDR3: CASSKGQAGGYGYTF
DNA: TGCGCCAGCAGCAAGGGACAGGCCGGCGGCTATGGCTACACCTTC

size: NA
D: TRBD1
J: TRBJ1-1
V: TRBV2
CDR3: CASSDGQGVNTEAFF
DNA: TGTGCCAGCAGTGACGGACAGGGAGTGAACACTGAAGCTTTCTTT

size: NA
D: NA
J: TRBJ2-7
V: TRBV6-1
CDR3: CASSEAHGDSYEQYF
DNA: TGTGCCAGCAGTGAAGCGCACGGGGACTCCTACGAGCAGTACTTC

size: NA
D: NA
J: TRBJ2-7
V: TRBV20-1
CDR3: CSASFAYEQYF
DNA: TGCAGTGCTAGTTTTGCCTACGAGCAGTACTTC

size: few
D: NA
J: TRBJ2-7
V: TRBV20-1
CDR3: CSARDPRGGDEQYF
DNA: TGCAGTGCTAGAGATCCGAGGGGGGGGGACGAGCAGTACTTC

size: few
D: NA
J: TRBJ2-2
V: TRBV10-3
CDR3: CAISDPGGVSTGELFF
DNA: TGTGCCATCAGTGATCCCGGGGGCGTAAGCACCGGGGAGCTGTTTTTT

size: NA
D: NA
J: TRBJ2-5
V: TRBV5-1
CDR3: CASSALESGATEEQYF
DNA: TGCGCCAGCAGCGCCCTCGAGTCCGGGGCTACGGAGGAGCAGTACTTC

size: NA
D: NA
J: TRBJ2-3
V: TRBV20-1
CDR3: CSAESIGGGETSTDTQYF
DNA: TGCAGTGCTGAATCAATTGGTGGCGGGGAAACTAGCACAGATACGCAGTATTTT

size: few
D: TRBD1
J: TRBJ2-7
V: TRBV9
CDR3: CASSPRDRGGQYF
DNA: TGTGCCAGCAGCCCCAGGGACAGGGGAGGGCAGTACTTC

size: few
D: NA
J: TRBJ2-5
V: TRBV20-1
CDR3: CSATDSSQPQETQYF
DNA: TGCAGTGCTACGGACAGCTCCCAGCCCCAAGAGACCCAGTACTTC

size: few
D: NA
J: TRBJ1-4
V: TRBV25-1
CDR3: CASTQGWGRTTNEKLFF
DNA: TGTGCCAGCACCCAGGGGTGGGGACGAACAACTAATGAAAAACTGTTTTTT

size: few
D: NA
J: TRBJ1-6
V: TRBV6-5
CDR3: CASRRRPGVSPLHF
DNA: TGTGCCAGCAGACGGAGACCGGGGGTTTCACCCCTCCACTTT

size: few
D: NA
J: TRBJ2-7
V: TRBV5-1
CDR3: CASSWASEGEQYF
DNA: TGCGCCAGCAGCTGGGCCTCCGAAGGCGAGCAGTACTTC

size: NA
D: NA
J: TRBJ1-2
V: TRBV28
CDR3: CASTLSSVNENYGYTF
DNA: TGTGCCAGCACCCTTTCCTCTGTGAACGAAAACTATGGCTACACCTTC

size: NA
D: NA
J: TRBJ2-1
V: TRBV18
CDR3: CVSSPPTGKKRDEQFF
DNA: TGTGTCAGCTCACCACCAACAGGCAAGAAACGGGATGAGCAGTTCTTC

size: few
D: TRBD2
J: TRBJ2-7
V: TRBV20-1
CDR3: CSARDPGGSRGARISYEQYF
DNA: TGCAGTGCTAGAGATCCGGGGGGGTCGCGTGGGGCGAGAATCTCCTACGAGCAGTACTTC

size: once
D: NA
J: TRBJ1-4
V: TRBV27
CDR3: CASSLKRLGELFF
DNA: TGTGCCAGCAGTTTAAAACGGCTAGGAGAACTGTTTTTT

size: NA
D: TRBD2
J: TRBJ2-1
V: TRBV10-3
CDR3: CAISDGTGGDEQFF
DNA: TGTGCCATCAGTGATGGGACGGGAGGGGATGAGCAGTTCTTC